The source of this T cell receptor (beta chain) is a study of CD8 T cells in Susac syndrome. Reverse transcription used roughly 0.5 to 1 ug RNA and random hexamers. Amplification of the TCR beta CDR3 was carried out by immunoSEQ multiplex PCR, which spanned a total of 54 Vbeta and 13 Jbeta segments. TCRdb used MiXCR to reprocess the immunoSEQ multiplex PCR reads, holding one entry per CDR3 protein. The data contain about 250,000 distinct CDR3 sequences, around 95% of them seen just once; the ten biggest clones take up around 0.067%. Germline lookup yields CDR1 LNHDA and CDR2 SQIVND (reference sequence). The CDR3 sequence is 11 residues long. The germline V and J ends were trimmed by 10 bases and 1 base, with 4 bases remaining between them. This clonotype is a singleton in its sample.

The TCR sequence derives from a human donor with multiple sclerosis. The V gene is TRBV19, the J gene TRBJ2-2, with D hard to call. The specimen was CD4+ T cells from PBMCs. Here the CDR3 reads CATRNTGELFF. The CDR3 DNA is TGTGCCACCCGGAACACCGGGGAGCTGTTTTTT.